This T cell receptor beta chain was profiled in a study of T cells in Graves' hyperthyroidism and ophthalmopathy. General study findings and limits: Peripheral blood also featured most of the thyroid clonotypes expanded above 0.001.

To note about this clonotype: Its antigen remains unknown.

Amplified TCR beta CDR3 regions derived from RNA transcripts. A set of HTBI primers served as the primers for a first-round RT-PCR of the TCR CDR3. TCRdb itself ran the multiplex PCR reads through MiXCR, one entry per CDR3 protein. Counted here are more than 350,000 distinct CDR3 sequences, about 18% occurring once; the ten biggest clones make up 34%. The study left out patients who had uncontrolled infection, other autoimmune disease, pregnancy or lactation. Trimming removed 0 bases at V and 4 bases at J, with 15 bases between. This CDR3 has 17 residues. From germline, CDR1 is LGHNA and CDR2 YNFKEQ. The V call is TRBV4-2, the J call TRBJ2-2; no clear D gene. This clonotype was obtained from a woman in her 30s with Graves' hyperthyroidism that later progressed to Graves' ophthalmopathy. Sequencing was done on a sample of blood. The CDR3 DNA reads as TGTGCCAGCAGCCAAGATGCCGGGCCCAGGACCACCGGGGAGCTGTTTTTT. This codes for CASSQDAGPRTTGELFF.